The present TCR beta chain was sequenced within a study of shared clonotypes between healthy human individuals. Study context: Aged between 18 and 49, the donors were a couple of women and three men. Three CD4 naive, three CD4 memory, two CD8 naive and one CD8 memory plate were used per donor. Study-wide results and caveats: Apart from blood, nothing was sampled; tissue repertoires likely differ. For sorted subsets, rarefaction showed incomplete sequencing despite large depth.

Sequencing was performed with immunoSEQ multiplex PCR; in TCRdb, only in-frame clones are kept and a portion is missing. The sample includes about 2.2 million clones, about 93% seen only once; the top ten take 1.5% to 2%. The junction had 10 bases not matched to a gene; V was cut back by 5 bases and J by 5 bases. The germline CDR1 and CDR2 sequences are MDHEN and SYDVKM. There are 16 residues in the CDR3. As to this clone: Its antigen remains unidentified.

The naive CD8 subset, CD45RO-negative cells positively selected for CCR7, excluded terminally differentiated effector memory CD45RA+ cells. The sequence came from a man aged 18 to 35 in good health. Some clones in this sample may be carry-over from other donors' samples. Specimen: naive CD8+ T cells from PBMCs. The chain couples TRBV28 to TRBJ1-5; TRBD1 matches 9 bases. In DNA form, the CDR3 reads TGTGCCAGCAGTACCCGGGACAGGGAGGGGGATCAGCCCCAGCATTTT. Translated, it gives CASSTRDREGDQPQHF.